This is a list of T cell receptor beta chains from one sample in a study of blood T cells in healthy people across ages. MiXCR was run by TCRdb on the 5' RACE reads, yielding one entry per CDR3 protein. The sample carries about 1.1 million distinct CDR3 sequences, around two fifths recorded once. The sequencing input was blood. All receptors come from a young man in good health. Both conserved end residues are part of each CDR3. Each record gives: J gene, D gene, V gene, CDR3 length, clone size, CDR3 DNA, CDR3 protein. The D gene is left open where the match is weak. Clone size is shown for a subset of rows, as once, few, many or a class of expanded clone.

TRBJ1-5 NA TRBV5-1 15 NA TGCGCCAGCAGTCGACTACCAGGGTCGGAGCAGCCCCAGCATTTT CASSRLPGSEQPQHF
TRBJ1-1 NA TRBV12-3/TRBV12-4 12 NA TGTGCCAGCAGGAAGGAGAACACTGAAGCTTTCTTT CASRKENTEAFF
TRBJ2-7 NA TRBV14 11 NA TGTGCCGGCAGCCATTACAGCGAGCAGTACTTC CAGSHYSEQYF
TRBJ1-2 NA TRBV5-1 12 once TGCGCCAGCGCTCAGAATATCTATGGCTACACCTTC CASAQNIYGYTF
TRBJ1-1 NA TRBV25-1 13 few TGTGCCAGCAGCAGTGGGAAGATTACTGAAGCTTTCTTT CASSSGKITEAFF
TRBJ2-5 NA TRBV4-3 13 many TGCGCCAGCAGCCTATTCGAGCAGAATGAGCAGTACTTC CASSLFEQNEQYF
TRBJ2-1 NA TRBV14 13 few TGTGCCAGCAGCCAAGAACAGGGCAGTGAGCAGTTCTTC CASSQEQGSEQFF
TRBJ2-2 NA TRBV29-1 12 NA TGCAGCGTCTACACGAACACCGGGGAGCTGTTTTTT CSVYTNTGELFF
TRBJ2-5 NA TRBV7-2 15 few TGTGCCAGCAGCCCCGATGGGGCAGTCCAAGAGACCCAGTACTTC CASSPDGAVQETQYF
TRBJ2-2 NA TRBV12-3/TRBV12-4 15 NA TGTGCCAGCAGTCTTGCGTCAGTCGGCGCCGGGGAGCTGTTTTTT CASSLASVGAGELFF
TRBJ1-4 NA TRBV27 18 NA TGTGCCAGCAGTTTCTCCCGCCTCGGCAGGGCAACTAATGAAAAACTGTTTTTT CASSFSRLGRATNEKLFF
TRBJ2-7 NA TRBV20-1 14 NA TGCAGTGCTAGAGACGTGCGGGGAGGTTACGAGCAGTACTTC CSARDVRGGYEQYF
TRBJ1-2 NA TRBV7-7 15 few TGTGCTAGCAGCTTATGGGGGGTTACTAACTATGGCTACACCTTC CASSLWGVTNYGYTF
TRBJ2-1 NA TRBV7-2 16 few TGTGCCAGCAGCTTCAGGGGTCGGAGCTCCTACAATGAGCAGTTCTTC CASSFRGRSSYNEQFF
TRBJ2-5 NA TRBV29-1 11 many TGCAGCGTAGTAACTGGAGAGACCCAGTACTTC CSVVTGETQYF
TRBJ2-2 TRBD2 TRBV11-2 16 once TGTGCCAGCAGCTTAGGACTAGCAGGCCGGAGCGGGGAGCTGTTTTTT CASSLGLAGRSGELFF
TRBJ1-2 NA TRBV29-1 15 NA TGCAGCGTTGCCCTGGGTGGGGGACCGACTTATGGCTACACCTTC CSVALGGGPTYGYTF
TRBJ1-2 NA TRBV7-9 15 NA TGTGTCAGCAGCACGACAGAGGATCCTAACTATGGCTACACCTTC CVSSTTEDPNYGYTF
TRBJ2-5 NA TRBV6-6 17 many TGTGCCAGCAGTTACTCGATATGGCGTGGGACAAAGAGGACCCAGTACTTC CASSYSIWRGTKRTQYF
TRBJ2-7 TRBD1 TRBV7-9 17 NA TGTGCCAGCAGCTTAAGCCCCGACAGGGGGACCTACAATGAGCAGTACTTC CASSLSPDRGTYNEQYF
TRBJ1-2 NA TRBV6-5 13 NA TGTGCCAGCAGTTACTTTCAGGGGTATGGCTACACCTTC CASSYFQGYGYTF
TRBJ2-6 NA TRBV6-1 16 few TGTGCCAGCAGAGAAGGACACGACTCTGGGGCCAACGTCCTGACTTTC CASREGHDSGANVLTF
TRBJ1-5 NA TRBV16 15 NA TGTGCCAGCAGCCACCGAGACTTTAGCAATCAGCCCCAGCATTTT CASSHRDFSNQPQHF
TRBJ2-1 TRBD2 TRBV6-5 17 NA TGTGCCAGCAGTCCGTACTCCGGGACTAGCGGGGCCAATGAGCAGTTCTTC CASSPYSGTSGANEQFF
TRBJ2-1 TRBD1 TRBV11-2 18 NA TGTGCCAGCAGCTTAGTTGGCGAACGGGACAGGGAGTACAATGAGCAGTTCTTC CASSLVGERDREYNEQFF
TRBJ2-1 TRBD2 TRBV11-1 14 few TGTGCCAGCAGCACCGGGACTAGCGACAATGAGCAGTTCTTC CASSTGTSDNEQFF
TRBJ2-3 NA TRBV9 15 many TGTGCCAGCAGTTCATCGGGGGGCACCACAGATACGCAGTATTTT CASSSSGGTTDTQYF
TRBJ2-4 TRBD2 TRBV28 15 NA TGTGCCAGCAGCCCCCCGGGCGGGGGCAAAAACATTCAGTACTTC CASSPPGGGKNIQYF
TRBJ1-2 TRBD1 TRBV9 16 NA TGTGCCAGCAGCGCCTACGGGACAGGGGTGGTCTATGGCTACACCTTC CASSAYGTGVVYGYTF
TRBJ1-2 NA TRBV6-2/TRBV6-3 15 NA TGTGCCAGCAGTTCCTATTTCGGACTTAATGAGGGCTGCACCTTC CASSSYFGLNEGCTF
TRBJ2-7 NA TRBV20-1 16 NA TGCAGTGCCAACAAACCCCACGGGGGCTTGTCCTACGAGCAGTACTTC CSANKPHGGLSYEQYF
TRBJ1-2 TRBD1 TRBV27 14 NA TGTGCCAGCAGCCAGACAGGGGGCCACAATGGCTACACCTTC CASSQTGGHNGYTF
TRBJ1-2 NA TRBV6-2/TRBV6-3 12 NA TGTGCCAGCAGTTACTCGGGCAGCTCCTACACCTTC CASSYSGSSYTF
TRBJ1-4 NA TRBV2 12 NA TGTGCCAGCGGACTTAGGCGTGAAAAACTGTTTTTT CASGLRREKLFF
TRBJ1-2 NA TRBV2 15 NA TGTGCCAGCAGTGAAGCAGGAGGGCAGGGCTATGGCTACACCTTC CASSEAGGQGYGYTF
TRBJ2-2 NA TRBV5-1 15 NA TGCGCCAGCAGCGGGGACCCAACGAACACCGGGGAGCTGTTTTTT CASSGDPTNTGELFF
TRBJ2-3 NA TRBV11-2 15 NA TGTGCCAGCAGCTTAGCTGCCGGGCCCGTCGATACGCAGTATTTT CASSLAAGPVDTQYF
TRBJ2-3 NA TRBV20-1 13 few TGCAGTGCCGACACGGGGTCCACAGATACGCAGTATTTT CSADTGSTDTQYF
TRBJ2-2 NA TRBV9 16 few TGTGCCAGCAGCCCCAGGGTCACGGGGGCACCGGCGGAGCTGTTTTTT CASSPRVTGAPAELFF
TRBJ2-1 TRBD2 TRBV4-1 15 many TGCGCCAGCAGCCATACTAGCGGGGGTTACAATGAGCAGTTCTTC CASSHTSGGYNEQFF
TRBJ1-6 NA TRBV20-1 13 few TGCAGCGCCGCCGACCGTGATAATTCACCCCTCCACTTT CSAADRDNSPLHF
TRBJ1-4 TRBD1 TRBV10-3 16 NA TGTGCCATCAGTGAGTTAAGGGGGACAGCTAATGAAAAACTGTTTTTT CAISELRGTANEKLFF
TRBJ1-2 NA TRBV7-2 14 NA TGTGCCAGCAGCTTAGCGTTTCCCGGTCATGGCTACACCTTC CASSLAFPGHGYTF
TRBJ2-3 TRBD2 TRBV20-1 15 NA TGCAGTGCTAGATCACGGACTAGCCTCACAGATACGCAGTATTTT CSARSRTSLTDTQYF
TRBJ1-6 NA TRBV7-2 12 few TGTGCCAGCAGCTTTGTTAGTTCACCCCTCCACTTT CASSFVSSPLHF
TRBJ2-1 NA TRBV2 17 NA TGTGCCAGCAGGAGAGCCGGGCGCTCCAAGAGAAACAACGAGCAGTTCTTC CASRRAGRSKRNNEQFF
TRBJ2-1 TRBD2 TRBV7-9 18 NA TGTGCCAGCAGCTTAGCTGACGGGACTAGCGGAAACTACAATGAGCAGTTCTTC CASSLADGTSGNYNEQFF
TRBJ2-7 NA TRBV2 14 few TGTGCCAGCAGTGAATCGTCAGGGACCTACGAGCAGTACTTC CASSESSGTYEQYF
TRBJ2-3 TRBD2 TRBV27 17 NA TGTGCCAGCAGTTTAACTCCCAGCGGGGCTTACACAGAGACGCAGTATTTT CASSLTPSGAYTETQYF
TRBJ2-3 NA TRBV5-1 15 few TGCGCCAGCAGCCCGGTCGGGCTTCCCACAGATACGCAGTATTTT CASSPVGLPTDTQYF
TRBJ1-2 TRBD1 TRBV6-2/TRBV6-3 12 NA TGTGCCAGTACAGGGGGCGTCTATGGCTACACCTTC CASTGGVYGYTF
TRBJ1-2 NA TRBV12-3/TRBV12-4 17 few TGTGCCAGCAGTCCAGGCGGCACAGGGAGGGTTAACTATGGCTACACCTTC CASSPGGTGRVNYGYTF
TRBJ2-5 NA TRBV2 15 NA TGTGCCAGCAGCCGCCTAGCCAGCGTCAACAATGAGCAGTACTTC CASSRLASVNNEQYF
TRBJ1-5 NA TRBV20-1 13 few TGCAGTGCCCCCGGGACAAGCAATCAGCCCCAGCATTTT CSAPGTSNQPQHF
TRBJ1-5 TRBD1 TRBV7-9 17 NA TGTGCCAGCAGCTTAGGTTGGGACAGGGGACTCAATCAGCCCCAGCATTTT CASSLGWDRGLNQPQHF
TRBJ2-1 NA TRBV5-1 15 many TGCGCCAGCAGCTTGGAGGCGGGGACTTACAATGAGCAGTTCTTC CASSLEAGTYNEQFF
TRBJ2-1 NA TRBV12-3/TRBV12-4 15 NA TGTGCCGGCAGTTTAAGAACAGGCTCCTACAATGAGCAGTTCTTC CAGSLRTGSYNEQFF
TRBJ1-1 NA TRBV20-1 12 few TGCAGTGCCAGCAAGAGTACGGCTGAAGCTTTCTTT CSASKSTAEAFF
TRBJ1-1 NA TRBV15 17 NA TGTGCCACCAGCAGAGCCCCCCCGGGAACCATGAACACTGAAGCTTTCTTT CATSRAPPGTMNTEAFF